The 4 T cell receptor beta chains below come from one sample, sequenced in a study of T cells in Graves' hyperthyroidism and ophthalmopathy. RNA transcripts yielded amplified TCR beta CDR3 regions. Researchers ran a first-round RT-PCR on the TCR CDR3 using the HTBI primer set. MiXCR, applied by TCRdb to the multiplex PCR reads, yields one record per CDR3 protein. The sample yields roughly 93,000 distinct CDR3 sequences, about 51% seen once. Material: blood. Every receptor here comes from a woman between 35 and 50 years old with Graves' hyperthyroidism.

This clonotype was seen once. The chain couples TRBV7-2 to TRBJ2-7, with TRBD2 matching 8 bases. Trimming removed 5 bases from V and 5 bases from J; junction bases left unmatched: 11. This CDR3 comprises 15 residues. CDR1 and CDR2 (germline): SGHTA, FQGNSA. The CDR3 is CASSQSYRLAHEQYF. The CDR3 DNA is TGTGCCAGCAGCCAATCCTACCGACTAGCGCACGAGCAGTACTTC. The full variable domain, rest sourced from reference TRBV7-2 and TRBJ2-7, is GAGVSQSPSNKVTEKGKDVELRCDPISGHTALYWYRQSLGQGLEFLIYFQGNSAPDKSGLPSDRFSAERTGGSVSTLTIQRTQQEDSAVYLCASSQSYRLAHEQYFGPGTRLTVT.

Of note for this clonotype: Because the CDR3 is missing its conserved closing phenylalanine or tryptophan, this is likely a read error. The chain links TRBV2 to TRBJ1-6; D unresolved. CDR1 SNHLY and CDR2 FYNNEI come from the germline V gene. This CDR3 comprises 15 residues. V was shortened by 2 bases and J by 9 bases, with 14 bases between the two germline ends. The CDR3 sequence: CASSELAGMGSPLHS. DNA of the CDR3: TGTGCCAGCAGTGAACTAGCGGGGATGGGTTCACCCCTCCACTCT.

This clonotype was seen only a few times. One junction end disagrees with the germline gene, perhaps due to a read error. The chain joins TRBV5-4 to TRBJ2-5, with a tentative D call TRBD2 (6 bases). This CDR3 comprises 12 residues. Germline V lookup: CDR1 SGHNT, CDR2 YYREEE (reference sequence). The CDR3 loop reads CASSLGRETQYF. The DNA of the CDR3 is TGTGCCAGCAGTTTGGGGAGGGAGACCCAGTACTTC.

About this clonotype itself: Germline and junction disagree at one end, which may indicate a read error. CDR3 bases: TGTGCCAGCAGTTACTCAACCCCTAGCGGGAGAGGCGCAGATACGCAGTATTTT. Encoded protein: CASSYSTPSGRGADTQYF. This chain connects TRBV10-3 to TRBJ2-3; TRBD2 matches at 10 bases. CDR1 and CDR2 from the germline V gene are ENHRY and SYGVKD. This CDR3 is 18 amino acids long.